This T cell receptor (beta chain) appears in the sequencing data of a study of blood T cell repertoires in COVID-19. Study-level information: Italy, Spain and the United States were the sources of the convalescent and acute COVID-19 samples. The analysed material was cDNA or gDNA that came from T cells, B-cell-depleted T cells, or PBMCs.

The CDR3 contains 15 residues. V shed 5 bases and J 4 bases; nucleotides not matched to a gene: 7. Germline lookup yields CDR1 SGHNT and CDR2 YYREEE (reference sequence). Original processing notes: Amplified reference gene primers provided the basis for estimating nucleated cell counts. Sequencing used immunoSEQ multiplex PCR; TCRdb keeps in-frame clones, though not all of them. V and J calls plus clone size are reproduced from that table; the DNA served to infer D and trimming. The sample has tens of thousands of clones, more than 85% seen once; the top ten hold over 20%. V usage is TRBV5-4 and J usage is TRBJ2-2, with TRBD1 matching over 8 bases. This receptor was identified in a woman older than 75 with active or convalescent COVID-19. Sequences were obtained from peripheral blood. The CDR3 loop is CASRTQGVATGELFF. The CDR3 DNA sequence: TGTGCCAGCAGGACACAGGGGGTGGCCACCGGGGAGCTGTTTTTT.